This TCR beta chain was documented in a study of shared clonotypes between healthy human individuals (dated by TCRdb to 2019 to 2021). The study in broad terms: The cohort comprised a couple of women and a few men aged 18 to 49 years. For each donor, CD4 naive and CD4 memory were each given three plates, CD8 naive was given two plates, and CD8 memory was given one plate. To estimate repertoire size and how much clonotype sharing occurs between individuals, the study deeply sequenced the blood TCR repertoires of five or six healthy adults. Different laboratories and diverse techniques were used to prepare libraries and sequence TCR repertoires, to increase sequencing depth and limit assay-specific biases. Leukapheresis yielded between about 0.94 and 9.5 billion PBMCs per donor.

Using the deep immunoSEQ assay, TCR CDR3 regions were amplified from genomic DNA by multiplex PCR. Genomic DNA extracted from each cell subset was distributed evenly over all wells of several immunoSEQ 96-well plates, and each plate served as one replicate. For sorted subsets, approximately 190 ng genomic DNA, equal to tens of thousands of T cell genomes, was loaded into each replicate PCR. Purified libraries were quantified with a Qubit 3.0 fluorometer, sized on a Bioanalyzer 2100, and re-quantified with the KAPA Library Quantification kit. Every immunoSEQ 96-well plate was sequenced on a dedicated single-read 150-cycle Illumina NextSeq 550 flow cell. Turning to the authors' computational methods: Because the immunoSEQ output held only junctional sequences and lacked quality scores, the filtering could not match the filtering applied to full-length reads. Sequences were annotated with PyIR, a Python wrapper for IgBLAST v1.9, using IMGT germline references to assign V/J genes and CDR3. Reads were filtered out if the reads had weak V/J assignments (E-value above 1e-6), no CDR3, stop codons, out-of-frame junctions, or ambiguous translated residues. A V3J clonotype was defined by an identical inferred V gene, J gene, and CDR3 amino acid sequence. To compute the percentage overlap between repertoires, the number of shared unique clonotypes was divided by the size of the smaller repertoire. RTK rarefaction, the Chao1 estimator, and Recon v2.1 estimates of unobserved clonotypes were used to assess repertoire richness. OLGA was used to compute generation probabilities for all TCRbeta clonotypes that the gDNA method yielded from a few donors. In TCRdb, the immuneACCESS table is reduced to in-frame sequences with V and J assigned. These tables do not hold every clone; where another copy was compared, an unresolved V gene accounts for under half, and the others remain unexplained. The V and J calls and the clone size are those of that table, but D and trimming were determined from the DNA. The sample data list some 1,600,000 clones, and 95% to 99% of these were observed just once. The top ten clonotypes cover about 0.45% of the sample.

Donors were healthy HIV-negative adults with no recently reported acute infections or vaccinations. Every donor was a Caucasian adult living in Nashville, Tennessee, USA. CD4+ T cells were enriched through magnetic negative selection, after which naive cells were positively selected on CD45RA and the remaining negative fraction served as the memory subset. Blood was obtained by leukapheresis, after which PBMCs were separated by Ficoll-Histopaque density gradient centrifugation and cryopreserved in liquid nitrogen vapor phase. Purity and quantity of every magnetically sorted T cell population were checked by analytical flow cytometry. Each sorted fraction had its genomic DNA isolated and then quantified by UV absorbance on a Nanodrop 2000c. Results and caveats for the whole study, not just this receptor: Pairwise subsampling indicated that sequencing depth was expected to affect the degree of clonotype sharing among donors. Estimated clonotype richness was generally larger for naive than for memory subsets. Sharing across several donors was observed for 4.5% to 6.5% of naive CD4, about 3.2% of naive CD8, 2% to 2.5% of memory CD4, and about 0.4% of memory CD8 clonotypes. Compared with non-shared clonotypes, the clonotypes found in all four sorted-subset donors had higher generation probabilities. Sampling was restricted to blood, and TCR repertoires in tissues likely differ from the TCR repertoires found in blood. Rarefaction of sorted-subset datasets indicated incomplete sequencing despite the large sequencing depth. The small number of donors limited the genetic and exposure-history diversity represented.

Note on this clone: Its specific antigen is unknown. Qualities for individual bases were not recorded, and no much larger clone is one base off.

Source material: naive CD4+ T cells sorted from blood. The sample's cell subset or site label, in plain terms: CD45RA+ positively selected. This sequence originates from a man aged 25-45 years in good health.

Read as DNA, the sequence is TGTGCCACCAGCAGAGCAAGGACTAGCGGGAGTAGGTACGAGCAGTACTTC. This is translated as CATSRARTSGSRYEQYF. The rearranged segments are TRBV15 and TRBJ2-7; TRBD2 agrees with 13 junctional bases. Compared with germline, V lacks 1 base and J lacks 4 bases; bases without a gene match: 7. Counted from cysteine to phenylalanine, this CDR3 has 17 amino acids. Kept here is only the CDR3 DNA, which spans 51 bases and is read in frame from base 1. Per the germline V gene (reference sequence), LNHNV is the CDR1 and YYDKDF is the CDR2. The entire variable domain, with the stretches around the CDR3 drawn from the reference TRBV15 and TRBJ2-7 proteins, is DAMVIQNPRYQVTQFGKPVTLSCSQTLNHNVMYWYQQKSSQAPKLLFHYYDKDFNNEADTPDNFQSRRPNTSFCFLDIRSPGLGDTAMYLCATSRARTSGSRYEQYFGPGTRLTVT.